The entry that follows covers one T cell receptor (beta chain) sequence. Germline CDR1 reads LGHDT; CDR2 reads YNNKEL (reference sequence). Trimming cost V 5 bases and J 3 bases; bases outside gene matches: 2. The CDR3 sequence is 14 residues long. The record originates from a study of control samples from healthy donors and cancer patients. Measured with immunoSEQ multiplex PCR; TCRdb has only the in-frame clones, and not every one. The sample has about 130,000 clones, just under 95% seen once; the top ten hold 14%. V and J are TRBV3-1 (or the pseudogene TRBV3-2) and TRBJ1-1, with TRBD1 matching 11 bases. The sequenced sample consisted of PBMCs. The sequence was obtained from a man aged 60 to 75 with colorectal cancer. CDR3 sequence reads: CASSWDRGDTEAFF. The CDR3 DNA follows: TGTGCCAGCAGCTGGGACAGGGGGGACACTGAAGCTTTCTTT.